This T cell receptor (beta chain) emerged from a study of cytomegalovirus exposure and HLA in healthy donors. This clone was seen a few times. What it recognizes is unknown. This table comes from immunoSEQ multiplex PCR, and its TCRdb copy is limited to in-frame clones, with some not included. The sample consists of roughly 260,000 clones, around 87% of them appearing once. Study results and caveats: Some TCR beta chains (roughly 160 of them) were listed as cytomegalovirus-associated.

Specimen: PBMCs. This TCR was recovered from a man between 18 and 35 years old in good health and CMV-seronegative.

CDR3 sequence reads: CASRPGPSGQPQHF. The CDR3 DNA reads TGTGCCAGCAGACCTGGGCCCTCAGGTCAGCCCCAGCATTTT. The chain recombines TRBV6-5 with TRBJ1-5; no firm D call. Looked up from germline, CDR1 is MNHEY and CDR2 is SVGAGI. Trimming pared 6 bases from V and 6 bases from J, leaving 15 bases between. The CDR3 consists of 14 residues.